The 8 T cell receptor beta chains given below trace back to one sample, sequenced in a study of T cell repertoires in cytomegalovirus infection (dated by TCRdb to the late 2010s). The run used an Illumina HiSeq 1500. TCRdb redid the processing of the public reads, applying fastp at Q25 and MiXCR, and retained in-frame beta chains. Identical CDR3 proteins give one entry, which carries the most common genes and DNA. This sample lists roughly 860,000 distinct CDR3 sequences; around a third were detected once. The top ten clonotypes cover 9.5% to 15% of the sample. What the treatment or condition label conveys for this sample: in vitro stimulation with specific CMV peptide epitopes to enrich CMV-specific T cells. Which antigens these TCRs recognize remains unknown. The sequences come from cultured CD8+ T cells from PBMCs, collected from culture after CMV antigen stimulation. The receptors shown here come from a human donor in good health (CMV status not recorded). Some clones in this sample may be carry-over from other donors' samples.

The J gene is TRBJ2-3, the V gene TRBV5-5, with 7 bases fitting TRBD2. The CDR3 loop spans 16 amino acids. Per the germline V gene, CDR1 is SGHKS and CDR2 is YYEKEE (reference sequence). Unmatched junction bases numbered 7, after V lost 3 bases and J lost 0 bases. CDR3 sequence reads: CASSSGREPSTDTQYF. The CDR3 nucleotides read TGTGCCAGCAGCTCTGGGAGGGAGCCTAGCACAGATACGCAGTATTTT.

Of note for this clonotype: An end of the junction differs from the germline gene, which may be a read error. The CDR3 coding sequence is TGTGCCAGCAGCTTGGGGCAGGGGTTGCATATTCGGGGGGAAGCTTTCTTT. Translation: CASSLGQGLHIRGEAFF. The V call is TRBV5-3, the J call TRBJ1-1; TRBD1 might be the D (6 bases). TRBV5-3 is an ORF, with its function uncertain. The CDR3 runs 17 residues.

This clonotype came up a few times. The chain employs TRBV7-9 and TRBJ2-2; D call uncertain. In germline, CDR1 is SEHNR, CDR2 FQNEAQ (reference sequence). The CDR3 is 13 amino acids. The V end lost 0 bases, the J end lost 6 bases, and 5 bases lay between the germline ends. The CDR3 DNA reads TGTGCCAGCAGCTTAGCGTCGGCCGGGGAGCTGTTTTTT. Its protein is CASSLASAGELFF. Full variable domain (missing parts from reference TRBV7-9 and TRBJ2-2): DTGVSQNPRHKITKRGQNVTFRCDPISEHNRLYWYRQTLGQGPEFLTYFQNEAQLEKSRLLSDRFSAERPKGSFSTLEIQRTEQGDSAMYLCASSLASAGELFFGEGSRLTVL.

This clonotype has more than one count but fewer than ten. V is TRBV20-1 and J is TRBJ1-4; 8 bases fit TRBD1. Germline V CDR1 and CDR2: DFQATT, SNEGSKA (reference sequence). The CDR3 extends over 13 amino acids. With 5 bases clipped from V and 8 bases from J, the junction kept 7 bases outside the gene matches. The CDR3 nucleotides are TGCAGTGCTCAGACAGGGGAGGGGGAAAAACTGTTTTTT. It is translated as CSAQTGEGEKLFF.

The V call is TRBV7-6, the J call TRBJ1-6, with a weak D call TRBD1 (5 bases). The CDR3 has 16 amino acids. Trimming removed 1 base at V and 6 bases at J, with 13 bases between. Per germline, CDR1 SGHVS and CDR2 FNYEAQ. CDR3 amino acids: CASSLGGGPFNSPLHF. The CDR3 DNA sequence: TGTGCCAGCAGCTTAGGTGGGGGACCGTTTAATTCACCCCTCCACTTT.

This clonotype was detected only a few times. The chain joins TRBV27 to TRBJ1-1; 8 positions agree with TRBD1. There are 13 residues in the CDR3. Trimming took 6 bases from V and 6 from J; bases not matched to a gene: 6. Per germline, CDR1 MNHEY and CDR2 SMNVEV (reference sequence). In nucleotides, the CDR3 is TGTGCCAGCAGCCAGGGGGCGCGGGCTGAAGCTTTCTTT. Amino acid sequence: CASSQGARAEAFF.

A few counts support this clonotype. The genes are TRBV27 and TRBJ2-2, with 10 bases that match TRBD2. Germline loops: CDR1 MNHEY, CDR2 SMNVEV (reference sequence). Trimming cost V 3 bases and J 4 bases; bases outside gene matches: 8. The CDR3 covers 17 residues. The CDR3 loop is CASSFPAGGQVTGELFF. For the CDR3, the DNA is TGTGCCAGCAGTTTCCCAGCGGGGGGGCAGGTCACCGGGGAGCTGTTTTTT.

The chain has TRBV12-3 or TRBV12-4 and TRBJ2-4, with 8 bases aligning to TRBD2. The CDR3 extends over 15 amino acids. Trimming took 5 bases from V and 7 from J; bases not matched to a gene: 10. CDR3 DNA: TGTGCCAGCAGTGCGCGGGGGGTCGAATGGAACATTCAGTACTTC. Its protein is CASSARGVEWNIQYF.